The source of this T cell receptor beta chain is a study of cytomegalovirus exposure and HLA in healthy donors (TCRdb year 2017). Regarding the research as a whole: An earlier analysis of roughly 630 of the donors reported approximately 290 Gb of sequence data and some 100 million unique TCR beta sequences from some 180 million T cells. The aim of the study was to test whether cataloging public T cell receptors could identify signatures of past pathogen exposure. Roughly five DR-DQ haplotypes were handled as single units for association and clustering, since linkage in the cohort was strong. Besides the first cohort of some 670 subjects, a separate validation cohort made up of 90 to 150 different subjects was used. In an earlier analysis of more than 550 of the donors, high-throughput TCR beta sequencing was used to judge whether each TCR beta V gene segment behaved as functional or pseudogenic. Donor age, sex, ethnicity and CMV serostatus were compiled together with the repertoire data. All discovery cohort repertoires had been generated using a single sequencing platform. To predict cytomegalovirus infection status, the study brought together high-throughput TCR immunosequencing, statistical association of individual TCRs with disease status, and machine learning. The T cell repertoires of some 700 subjects were profiled by immunosequencing and related to cytomegalovirus serostatus. The later analysis used no new phenotypic data to find candidate immune exposures, relying instead on TCR beta sequences and their occurrence across donors. Typing coverage varied by locus: about 629-640 donors for A, B, C, DRB1 and DQB1; under 550 for DQA1; around 610 for DPA1; approximately 490 for DPB1. Among 300 to 500 genotyped donors of the cohort, an average of approximately 220,000 unique TCR beta nucleotide sequences was sequenced per donor, of which 15% to 20% were non-productive. A later analysis re-examined previously published TCR beta repertoires from 610 or so donors and added high-resolution HLA genotyping to investigate patterns of TCR occurrence. An early release that covered some 640 HLA-typed donors contained about 300 gigabases of sequencing data and 85 million to 100 million unique TCR sequences. Class I and class II HLA loci were covered by the typing at four-digit resolution. A later genetic analysis used genome-wide SNP genotypes for about 65% of the 666 donors, treating that subset as a discovery cohort. Of the roughly 390 genotyped donors, roughly 80% fell in the genetic ancestry cluster associated with self-reported Caucasian donors.

Here V drops 2 bases and J drops 7 bases, and the junction holds 4 bases not matched to any gene. The germline V gene yields MNHEY for CDR1 and SVGAGI for CDR2. The CDR3 contains 13 residues, cysteine and phenylalanine counted. CDR3 DNA is the only sequence kept; it has 39 bases, read in frame from the first base. In total, 600 or so healthy bone marrow donors made up the cohort. At the time of sampling, all cohort members were nominally healthy, though unrecorded immune exposures were likely present. The donor was CMV seropositive and was included in the group of 290 or so seropositive cohort members. A peripheral blood sample was provided by each donor, and peripheral blood mononuclear cells were used for TCR beta sequencing. The Qiagen DNeasy Blood Extraction Kit was used to extract genomic DNA from the blood cell samples. Libraries were constructed by the immunoSEQ multiplex PCR assay. A mixture of 60 forward primers for TCR Vbeta segments and 13 reverse primers for TCR Jbeta segments was used in the multiplex PCR. A multiplex PCR assay on genomic DNA amplified the CDR3 region of rearranged TCR beta genes. The amplified TCR beta libraries were sequenced on the Illumina HiSeq System as 87-base-pair reads. The study's own analysis went as follows. A later analysis tallied about 77 million unique TCR beta chains across the approximately 670 repertoires, and approximately 12 million of those chains were shared by two or more donors. A nearest-neighbor algorithm error-corrected the raw reads and collapsed the reads into unique sequences, merging closely related sequences to remove PCR and sequencing errors. CDR3 sequences were aligned to IMGT reference sequences to assign V, D and J gene segments. For a sequence to be retained, at least a six-nucleotide match to both a V gene segment and a J gene segment was required. Rearrangements were classified as productive when the CDR3 lacked stop codons and remained in frame with V and J, and all other rearrangements were classified as non-productive. Following IMGT convention, CDR3 was defined as the stretch from the second conserved V-encoded cysteine to the conserved J-encoded phenylalanine. In an earlier analysis of approximately 500 of the donors, sequences lacking an unambiguous match to a single V gene segment were excluded. An earlier analysis of some 610 of the donors called V segments functional above 56.7% productive rearrangements and segregating when the between-donor standard deviation exceeded 5%. A statistical classification framework was built for diagnosing cytomegalovirus status from the catalog of TCR beta chain sequences. V and J gene assignment, in a later analysis, came from comparing TCR nucleotide sequences with IMGT/GENE-DB human TR gene sequences. The TCRdist pipeline was used in a later analysis to assign CDR3 sequences and most-parsimonious VDJ recombination scenarios. In a later analysis, each TCR beta chain was defined by its CDR3 amino acid sequence together with its V-gene family, and reads without a unique V-gene family were excluded. A later analysis removed over 500 highly shared, low-generation-probability nucleotide sequences to deal with suspected cross-contamination and a sequencing artifact. A later analysis calculated a clonal expansion index for each public chain from normalized within-repertoire ranks of inferred template counts. Generation probabilities in a later analysis came from a VDJ recombination model fitted to out-of-frame rearrangements, and those results were checked against IGoR. A later analysis scored TCR-TCR, TCR-HLA and TCR-CMV co-occurrence with hypergeometric tests, applying a repertoire-size bias correction to TCR pairs. To estimate false discovery rates, a later analysis permuted the HLA or CMV assignments 20 times. In a later analysis, co-occurring TCRs were grouped using DBSCAN, and TCRdist sequence similarity was added for clustering within HLA-allele-positive subsets. Repertoires with fewer than 30,000 or more than 120,000 public chains, plus five repertoires with anomalous nucleotide sharing, were excluded from co-occurrence clustering. As stored in TCRdb, this immuneACCESS dataset retains in-frame rearrangements with V and J assigned. A fraction of the clones does not appear; measured against another copy, unresolved V genes explain less than half of the discrepancy, and the remainder lacks a known reason. V and J calls and clone size come straight from that table; D and trimming were deduced from the DNA. The sample table lists roughly 130,000 clones, 65% to 75% of them with a count of one. The biggest ten clones account for almost 6% of the sample.

What the authors observed across the whole study: In a later analysis, the rate of TCR association differed among HLA loci, with DRB1 alleles having the most associated TCRs and HLA-C alleles having the fewest. Across donors, most TCR sequences were observed very rarely, whereas some public TCRs were present in many individuals. In a later analysis, HLA-associated TCR beta chains showed more clonal expansion and lower generation probabilities than non-associated chains that were equally common. A later genetic analysis associated a missense DCLRE1C variant with V-gene and J-gene trimming of TCR beta chains, and an independent cohort replicated the association. Because counts were too low, roughly 16 rarely observed V segments, including chromosome 9 orphons, were left out of the earlier analysis of 587 of the donors. A later genetic analysis reported fewer N-insertions in productive TCRs among donors in an Asian-associated ancestry cluster than the roughly 670-donor mean. According to the authors, the approach could potentially be generalized to other disease states and immunological phenotypes. The 87-base-pair reads could not distinguish some IMGT-functional V segments, including TRBV6-2 and TRBV6-3, so those segments were excluded. Three of the identified cytomegalovirus-associated TCR beta chains were confirmed in vitro to be specific for cytomegalovirus antigens. The classifier was reported to diagnose cytomegalovirus status with high specificity and sensitivity in both the original and validation cohorts. A cluster of highly shared sequence variants was judged likely to be a technical artifact of the sequencing pipeline. A further reported finding was that TCR beta sequences accurately predicted the HLA-A and HLA-B alleles for most subjects in the first cohort. Because HLA typing was missing for some donors at each locus, association tests included only the typed subset. In the study, 150 to 200 TCR beta chains were listed as associated with cytomegalovirus. In a later analysis, several top co-occurrence clusters were reported to appear linked to parvovirus B19, influenza, CMV and Epstein-Barr virus. The presence/absence analyses assumed that sequencing depth was roughly uniform across donors, and that assumption may not be true. A later analysis found that most CMV-associated TCR beta chains appeared HLA-restricted, with HLA associations seemingly driven largely by CMV exposure. In this cohort, only TCR beta chains were sequenced, and detectable features were limited by the absence of alpha or paired-chain data. A later analysis associated about 17,000 TCR beta sequences with specific HLA alleles at a false discovery rate of 0.05. CMV serostatus was the only immune exposure information available for the cohort. Correlated functional status among segregating V segments might reflect linkage disequilibrium, but an unknown experimental factor could not be ruled out. In an earlier analysis of some 550 of the donors, most TCR beta V segments were observed in productive rearrangements about 90% or about 30% of the time, broadly matching IMGT annotations. When HLA alleles, especially DR and DQ, strongly co-occurred, attributing TCR associations to individual alleles was difficult.

Regarding this clone: What antigen it recognizes has not been identified. No much larger clonotype is one base removed from it; base qualities were not supplied.

Sequencing used PBMCs. The chain employs TRBV6-5 and TRBJ1-2, with 7 central nucleotides matching TRBD1. This sequence originates from a woman aged 45-65 years in good health and CMV-seropositive. The DNA reads as follows: TGTGCCAGCAGTTACGATCGACAGGGTGGCTACACCTTC. It codes for CASSYDRQGGYTF.